These T cell receptor beta chains were read from a single sample in a study of neurological immune-mediated disorders. TCRdb re-called the 5' RACE reads through MiXCR, storing one row per CDR3 protein. The repertoire consists of some 55,000 distinct CDR3 sequences, with roughly 8.8% occurring once and the leading ten covering 1.5% to 2%. The source material was PBMCs. The receptors stem from a woman between 40 and 50 years old in good health. Each CDR3 is given with its conserved first and last residue. A D gene is named only where the DNA matches it firmly. Not every row has a clone size; where given, it reads once, few, many or a size class.

V	J	D	length	size	CDR3	DNA
TRBV3-1	TRBJ2-5	-	12	many	CASSQEQETQYF	TGTGCCAGCAGCCAGGAACAAGAGACCCAGTACTTC
TRBV6-5	TRBJ1-4	TRBD1	15	many	CASSYGGTGPEKLFF	TGTGCCAGCAGTTACGGGGGGACAGGGCCCGAAAAACTGTTTTTT
TRBV5-1	TRBJ2-7	-	14	many	CASSRNRDPYEQYF	TGCGCCAGCAGCCGGAACAGGGACCCCTACGAGCAGTACTTC
TRBV6-5	TRBJ2-7	TRBD2	15	many	CASSLREGGTYEQYF	TGTGCCAGCAGTCTCCGGGAGGGGGGGACCTACGAGCAGTACTTC
TRBV4-2	TRBJ1-1	TRBD1	14	many	CASSLSDRETEAFF	TGTGCCAGCAGCCTATCGGACAGGGAGACTGAAGCTTTCTTT
TRBV10-3	TRBJ2-1	TRBD1	15	many	CAISARTGVYNEQFF	TGTGCCATCAGTGCGAGGACAGGGGTCTACAATGAGCAGTTCTTC
TRBV5-1	TRBJ2-1	-	13	many	CASSQGPTNEQFF	TGCGCCAGCAGCCAAGGACCGACCAATGAGCAGTTCTTC
TRBV4-3	TRBJ2-7	-	15	many	CASSQGESTLYEQYF	TGCGCCAGCAGCCAAGGTGAATCAACTCTCTACGAGCAGTACTTC
TRBV6-2/TRBV6-3	TRBJ1-6	TRBD1	18	many	CASSYAAKWTGGNPPLHF	TGTGCCAGCAGTTACGCCGCAAAATGGACAGGGGGCAATCCACCCCTCCACTTT
TRBV4-3	TRBJ2-1	TRBD2	16	many	CASSQDAGGDVVEQFF	TGCGCCAGCAGCCAAGATGCGGGGGGGGACGTTGTGGAGCAGTTCTTC
TRBV9	TRBJ2-3	-	15	-	CASSVAGGSTDTQYF	TGTGCCAGCAGCGTAGCTGGTGGTAGCACAGATACGCAGTATTTT
TRBV9	TRBJ2-1	-	15	many	CASSYRTAYENEQFF	TGTGCCAGCAGCTACCGGACAGCTTACGAGAATGAGCAGTTCTTC
TRBV5-1	TRBJ2-2	-	14	many	CASSLGYGAGELFF	TGCGCCAGCAGCTTGGGTTACGGGGCCGGGGAGCTGTTTTTT
TRBV9	TRBJ1-2	-	14	many	CASSGEQGGGGYTF	TGTGCCAGCAGCGGGGAACAGGGTGGCGGTGGCTACACCTTC
TRBV5-1	TRBJ2-7	TRBD1	16	many	CASSLVGQGRSYEQYF	TGCGCCAGCAGCTTGGTTGGACAGGGACGTTCCTACGAGCAGTACTTC
TRBV7-2	TRBJ2-3	TRBD1	15	once	CASNWGTGSTDTQYF	TGTGCCAGCAACTGGGGGACAGGGAGCACAGATACGCAGTATTTT
TRBV3-1	TRBJ1-4	TRBD1	14	many	CASSQGQGDEKLFF	TGTGCCAGCAGCCAGGGACAGGGAGATGAAAAACTGTTTTTT